These 27 T cell receptor beta chains share one sample of origin, sequenced in a study of T-cell memory formation after mild COVID-19. TCRdb ran MiXCR on the 5' RACE reads and lists one entry per CDR3 protein. The repertoire holds 300,000 to 350,000 distinct CDR3 sequences, with 15% to 20% as singletons. The sample was PBMCs or a T cell subset sorted from them (not recorded which). These TCRs come from a man aged 18 to 35 who had mild COVID-19 (a few samples of this study predate the infection). Cell type and time point are not known.

The genes are TRBV20-1 and TRBJ2-1, with TRBD2 matching over 12 bases. The germline gives CDR1 DFQATT, CDR2 SNEGSKA (reference sequence). CDR3 size: 17 residues. V shed 0 bases, J shed 7 bases, and the junction held 10 bases outside the gene matches. The CDR3 is CSARDTGLAGGRNEQFF. The CDR3 DNA sequence: TGCAGTGCTAGAGATACGGGACTAGCGGGTGGCCGAAATGAGCAGTTCTTC.

In its sample, this clonotype was seen a few times. V and J are TRBV7-9 and TRBJ1-1; D ambiguous. This CDR3 has 11 residues. Germline values: CDR1 SEHNR, CDR2 FQNEAQ (reference sequence). V lost 3 bases to trimming and J lost 7 bases, with 6 bases between them. CDR3 residues: CASSFRHEAFF. The CDR3 DNA sequence: TGTGCCAGCAGCTTTCGCCATGAAGCTTTCTTT. Variable domain in full (rest from reference TRBV7-9 and TRBJ1-1): DTGVSQNPRHKITKRGQNVTFRCDPISEHNRLYWYRQTLGQGPEFLTYFQNEAQLEKSRLLSDRFSAERPKGSFSTLEIQRTEQGDSAMYLCASSFRHEAFFGQGTRLTVV.

A word on this clonotype: A much more abundant neighbour one base away suggests this may be a read error. The V and J genes are TRBV7-9 and TRBJ2-5, with D hard to call. This CDR3 is 16 amino acids long. From germline, CDR1 is SEHNR and CDR2 FQNEAQ (reference sequence). V was clipped by 5 bases and J by 4 bases, with 20 bases between them. Here the CDR3 reads CASSPTPGHAGETQYF. Here the CDR3 DNA reads TGTGCCAGCAGCCCTACTCCCGGTCACGCAGGAGAGACCCAGTACTTC. The whole variable domain, filled in from reference TRBV7-9 and TRBJ2-5, reads DTGVSQNPRHKITKRGQNVTFRCDPISEHNRLYWYRQTLGQGPEFLTYFQNEAQLEKSRLLSDRFSAERPKGSFSTLEIQRTEQGDSAMYLCASSPTPGHAGETQYFGPGTRLLVL.

The chain is built from TRBV20-1 and TRBJ1-4, with D uncertain. Germline lookup yields CDR1 DFQATT and CDR2 SNEGSKA (reference sequence). V was shortened by 4 bases and J by 3 bases, with 12 bases between the two germline ends. CDR3 length: 14 residues. In nucleotides, the CDR3 is TGCAGTGCTATTTACCCGCCAGCTAATGAAAAACTGTTTTTT. Its protein product is CSAIYPPANEKLFF.

This clonotype was seen more than once but under ten times. The chain uses TRBV5-1 and TRBJ2-1; TRBD1 matches 11 bases. Unmatched junction bases numbered 5, after V lost 0 bases and J lost 9 bases. The germline CDR1 and CDR2 sequences are SGHRS and YFSETQ. The length of the CDR3 is 15 residues. The chain's CDR3 is CASSLAGTGGGEQFF. The CDR3 DNA reads as TGCGCCAGCAGCTTGGCCGGGACAGGGGGAGGTGAGCAGTTCTTC.

The chain couples TRBV7-2 to TRBJ2-1, with 7 nucleotides matching TRBD2. Trimming took 5 bases from V and 3 from J; bases not matched to a gene: 7. Germline values: CDR1 SGHTA, CDR2 FQGNSA. The CDR3 sequence is 15 residues long. Here the CDR3 DNA reads TGTGCCAGCAGCCCCCAGCGGGACTTCTACAATGAGCAGTTCTTC. Translation gives CASSPQRDFYNEQFF.

This clonotype was picked up a small number of times. This chain links TRBV7-2 with TRBJ2-2; D is unclear. The CDR3 length is 14 residues. CDR1 is SGHTA, CDR2 FQGNSA, per germline. The V end was cut by 1 base, the J end by 6 bases, with 9 bases between. CDR3 nucleotide sequence: TGTGCCAGCAGCTTAGATAGTAACCCCGGGGAGCTGTTTTTT. It is translated as CASSLDSNPGELFF.

The J gene is TRBJ1-2, the V gene TRBV7-9; D is undetermined. CDR3 size: 12 residues. From germline, CDR1 is SEHNR and CDR2 FQNEAQ (reference sequence). V was clipped by 8 bases and J by 8 bases, with 15 bases between them. The CDR3 DNA reads as TGTGCCAGCCGGAACCTGGCCGGAGGCTACACCTTC. Translated: CASRNLAGGYTF.

This clonotype was detected a few times. The chain combines TRBV27 with TRBJ2-7; tentatively, D is TRBD2 (6 bases). Germline values: CDR1 MNHEY, CDR2 SMNVEV (reference sequence). V lost 6 bases and J lost 1, with 16 bases in between. The CDR3 consists of 15 residues. CDR3 in amino acids: CASRSITGSSYEQYV. The CDR3, as DNA: TGTGCCAGCAGAAGCATAACCGGGAGTTCCTACGAGCAGTACGTC.

The gene calls are TRBV11-2 and TRBJ1-2; weak D call: TRBD1 (6 bases). CDR3 length: 15 amino acids. In germline, CDR1 is SGHAT, CDR2 FQNNGV. The V end was cut by 6 bases, the J end by 4 bases, with 18 bases between. Written as DNA, the CDR3 is TGTGCCAGCAGACGACTCTCCAGGGGTGGCTATGGCTACACCTTC. It specifies CASRRLSRGGYGYTF.

The sample holds a few counts of this clonotype. DNA of the CDR3: TGTGCCAGCAGCTCCTCCGACCCGATGACCGGGGAGCTGTTTTTT. As protein: CASSSSDPMTGELFF. The genes are TRBV11-2 and TRBJ2-2, with D hard to call. The CDR3 spans 15 residues. V was trimmed by 4 bases and J by 5 bases, leaving 14 bases between them. Germline values: CDR1 SGHAT, CDR2 FQNNGV.

This clonotype was seen a handful of times. The chain employs TRBV5-6 and TRBJ2-1, with no clear D. The CDR3 totals 13 residues. Trimming left V 1 base short and J 5 bases short, with 7 bases between. Germline assignment: CDR1 SGHDT and CDR2 YYEEEE. CDR3 in amino acids: CASSLPRHNEQFF. The CDR3 nucleotides read TGTGCCAGCAGCTTGCCTCGCCACAATGAGCAGTTCTTC.

There are a few counts of this clonotype. The chain carries TRBV9 and TRBJ2-2; TRBD1 aligns across 11 bases. J lost 8 bases, V lost 0 bases, and 6 bases had no gene match. The CDR3 loop spans 16 amino acids. Looked up from germline, CDR1 is SGDLS and CDR2 is YYNGEE. This chain's CDR3 is CASSVAGQGAMGELFF. CDR3 in DNA: TGTGCCAGCAGCGTAGCCGGACAGGGGGCCATGGGGGAGCTGTTTTTT.

This CDR3 is CASSQYGQVQETQYF. For the CDR3, the DNA is TGCGCCAGCAGCCAATATGGGCAGGTCCAAGAGACCCAGTACTTC. V is TRBV4-3 and J is TRBJ2-5; no definite D call. The CDR3 has 15 residues. The germline CDR1 and CDR2 sequences are LGHNA and YSLEER. The germline V and J ends were trimmed by 2 bases and 1 base, with 11 bases remaining between them.

This sequence joins TRBV6-1 and TRBJ2-3, with D perhaps matching TRBD1 or TRBD2 (6 bases each). Trimming took off 4 bases at V and 7 bases at J, with 15 bases between the two ends. The V gene's germline CDR1 is MNHNS and CDR2 SASEGT. CDR3 length equals 14 residues. The CDR3, as DNA: TGTGCCAGCAGTGCCGGGGGCGACATAAATACGCAGTATTTT. Residues: CASSAGGDINTQYF.

The chain joins TRBV2 to TRBJ1-2, with 9 nucleotides matching TRBD1. The CDR3 is 16 residues long. Losses at the gene ends were 0 bases for V and 7 bases for J; bases not matched to a gene: 9. Germline CDR1 SNHLY, CDR2 FYNNEI. As DNA, the CDR3 is TGTGCCAGCAGTGAAGCCCGGACAGGGGTCCGGCCTGGCTACACCTTC. It codes for CASSEARTGVRPGYTF. Full variable domain (outside the CDR3, taken from reference TRBV2 and TRBJ1-2): EPEVTQTPSHQVTQMGQEVILRCVPISNHLYFYWYRQILGQKVEFLVSFYNNEISEKSEIFDDQFSVERPDGSNFTLKIRSTKLEDSAMYFCASSEARTGVRPGYTFGSGTRLTVV.

The CDR3 region is CASSTPTGNEQFF. The DNA for the CDR3 is TGTGCCAGCAGCACACCTACAGGGAATGAGCAGTTCTTC. The V gene is TRBV12-3 or TRBV12-4, the J gene TRBJ2-1; a possible D gene is TRBD1 (6 bases). CDR3 length: 13 residues. Between the trimmed V and J ends, which lost 6 bases and 7 bases, there was a span of 13 bases.

The chain carries TRBV6-5 and TRBJ1-2; perhaps TRBD1 as D (6 bases). V was pared by 4 bases and J by 3 bases, with 15 bases between. Germline V CDR1 and CDR2: MNHEY, SVGAGI. The CDR3 has 15 amino acids. The CDR3 nucleotides are TGTGCCAGCAGTTCACAGGGAAGGGGCTACTATGGCTACACCTTC. This translates into CASSSQGRGYYGYTF.

The CDR3, as DNA: TGTGCCAGCACTACAGGGAGGAATTCACCCCTCCACTTT. This translates into CASTTGRNSPLHF. The J gene is TRBJ1-6, the V gene TRBV12-3 or TRBV12-4, with D maybe TRBD1 (6 bases). This CDR3 has 13 amino acids. The V end was cut by 7 bases, the J end by 7 bases, with 11 bases between.

The J gene is TRBJ2-1, the V gene TRBV5-4; a possible D gene is TRBD1 (5 bases). The CDR3 spans 12 residues. Germline CDR1 and CDR2: SGHNT and YYREEE (reference sequence). V dropped 3 bases and J dropped 7 bases, with 8 bases sitting between them. The CDR3 bases are TGTGCCAGCAGCTCACAGGTAAATGAGCAGTTCTTC. Translation: CASSSQVNEQFF.

This clonotype was seen a handful of times. One end of the junction is discordant with germline, which a read error may explain. V gene TRBV7-9 combines with J gene TRBJ1-1; D gene uncertain. Germline CDR1 is SEHNR and CDR2 is FQNEAQ (reference sequence). The CDR3 contains 9 residues. CDR3 residues: CASSPQRRF. CDR3 DNA sequence: TGTGCCAGCAGCCCTCAACGACGCTTT.

This clonotype has a handful of counts. The chain uses TRBV19 and TRBJ1-5; TRBD1 agrees at 7 bases. After removal of 5 bases from V and 7 bases from J, the junction contained 5 bases not matched to a gene. This CDR3 region has 13 residues. Germline assignment: CDR1 LNHDA and CDR2 SQIVND (reference sequence). Here the CDR3 reads CASSWAGGQPQHF. The CDR3 bases are TGTGCCAGTAGTTGGGCAGGGGGGCAGCCCCAGCATTTT.

The CDR3 protein is CASSLFEGADYGYTF. CDR3 nucleotide sequence: TGTGCCAGCAGTTTATTTGAGGGGGCGGACTATGGCTACACCTTC. The V gene is TRBV28, the J gene TRBJ1-2, with TRBD1 matching 7 bases. The V gene end was trimmed by 1 base and the J gene end by 3 bases; junction bases not matched to a gene: 5. The CDR3 is 15 residues long. Germline V CDR1 and CDR2: MDHEN, SYDVKM.

This clonotype occurred a few times. The rearrangement joins TRBV6-2 or TRBV6-3 to TRBJ2-3; D ambiguous. The CDR3 is made up of 15 amino acids. Germline loops: CDR1 MNHEY, CDR2 SVGEGT. Trimming took off 5 bases at V and 0 bases at J, with 12 bases between the two ends. CDR3 amino acids: CASSERQSSTDTQYF. The DNA of the CDR3 is TGTGCCAGCAGTGAAAGGCAAAGTAGCACAGATACGCAGTATTTT.

There are a few counts of this clonotype. The rearrangement links TRBV28 to TRBJ2-7; 8 nucleotides line up with TRBD1. J was trimmed by 3 bases and V by 2 bases; bases with no gene match: 6. The germline CDR1 and CDR2 sequences are MDHEN and SYDVKM. The CDR3 consists of 15 residues. The CDR3 bases are TGTGCCAGCAGTTTAACCGGGACAGGCTTCTACGAGCAGTACGTC. Translating gives CASSLTGTGFYEQYV.

This chain connects TRBV7-2 to TRBJ1-2; no definite D call. The V gene lost 5 bases and the J gene lost 8 bases, with 15 bases spanning the gap. The germline V gene has CDR1 SGHTA and CDR2 FQGNSA. The CDR3 has 13 residues. The CDR3 spells CASSLIRIGGYTF. CDR3 bases: TGTGCCAGCAGCCTCATCAGGATTGGGGGCTACACCTTC.

CDR3 protein: CASSLRGPGPYGYTF. The CDR3 DNA sequence: TGTGCCAGCAGCTTAAGGGGTCCCGGACCCTATGGCTACACCTTC. The rearrangement links TRBV7-2 to TRBJ1-2, with a weak D call TRBD1 (5 bases). CDR1 is SGHTA, CDR2 FQGNSA, per germline. V shed 2 bases and J shed 4 bases, with 14 bases lying between them. The CDR3 sequence is 15 residues long.